The T cell receptor (beta chain) described here comes from a study of cytomegalovirus exposure and HLA in healthy donors. 60 Vbeta and 13 Jbeta primers were used in PCR. Clones were read by immunoSEQ multiplex PCR, and TCRdb kept only the in-frame ones, dropping some. The sample has some 100,000 clones; approximately 81% are singletons. V gave up 10 bases and J gave up 6 bases; unmatched junction bases: 8. This CDR3 comprises 12 residues. Germline V gives CDR1 LNHDA, CDR2 SQIVND (reference sequence). Points on this clone: Its antigen remains unknown.

Whole-study results and caveats: A later examination showed that TCR association rates differed by HLA locus, with DRB1 most and HLA-C fewest. Many donors shared some public TCRs, even though most TCR sequences were rare.

V and J are TRBV19 and TRBJ1-1, with TRBD1 matching over 7 bases. Source material: PBMCs. The clonotype originates from a male donor in good health and CMV-seropositive. CDR3 protein: CATRQGGAEAFF. The CDR3 DNA is TGTGCCACCCGGCAGGGGGGCGCTGAAGCTTTCTTT.